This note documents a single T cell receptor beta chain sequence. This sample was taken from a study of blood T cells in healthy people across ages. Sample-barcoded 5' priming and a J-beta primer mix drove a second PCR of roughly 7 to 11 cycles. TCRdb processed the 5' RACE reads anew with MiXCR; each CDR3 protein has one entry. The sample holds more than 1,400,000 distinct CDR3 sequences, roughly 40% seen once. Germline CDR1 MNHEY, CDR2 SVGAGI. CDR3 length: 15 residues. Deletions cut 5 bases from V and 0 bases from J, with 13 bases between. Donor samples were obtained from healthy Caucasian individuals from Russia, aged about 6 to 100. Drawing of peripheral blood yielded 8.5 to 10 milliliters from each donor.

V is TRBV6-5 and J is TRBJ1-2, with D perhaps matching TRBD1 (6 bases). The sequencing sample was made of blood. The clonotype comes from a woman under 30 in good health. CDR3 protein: CASSITGQSNYGYTF. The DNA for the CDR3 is TGTGCCAGCAGTATTACTGGACAGTCTAACTATGGCTACACCTTC.